This T cell receptor beta chain was documented in a study of cytomegalovirus exposure and HLA in healthy donors. This clone was seen once. No antigen is known for it. Germline and junction disagree at one end, which may indicate a read error. Regarding the study as a whole: Despite most TCR sequences being rare, some public TCRs occurred in many donors. Roughly uniform depth of sequencing across donors was assumed in presence/absence analyses.

This cohort consisted of healthy bone marrow donors. The CDR3 has 17 residues. Looked up from germline, CDR1 is LGHNA and CDR2 is YSLEER. The primer mix had 60 Vbeta and 13 Jbeta primers. Method: immunoSEQ multiplex PCR; TCRdb's copy keeps in-frame clones and lacks some. Altogether 150,000 to 200,000 clones are present, 80% being singletons, with the ten largest covering around an eighth. The chain has TRBV4-3 and TRBJ2-6; D is possibly TRBD1 (5 bases). The sequenced sample was PBMCs. This sequence originates from a woman aged 35 to 49 in good health and CMV-seronegative. The CDR3 spells CASSQEVGRSGANGLTF. Written as DNA, the CDR3 is TGCGCCAGCAGCCAAGAGGTCGGCCGTTCTGGGGCCAACGGCCTGACTTTC.